This record covers a single T cell receptor (beta chain). The data originate from a study of blood T cell repertoires in COVID-19. About the study: PBMCs, B-cell-depleted T cells, or T cells were the source of the cDNA or gDNA that made up the material.

Per the original data handling: For nucleated cells, counts were estimated from reference gene primer amplification. The method was immunoSEQ multiplex PCR; TCRdb's version includes in-frame clones alone and lacks a portion of them. That table supplies the V and J calls and clone size; D and trimming were determined from the DNA. The sample records 180,000 or so clones, 80% to 90% being singletons. This CDR3 has 16 residues. J was trimmed by 5 bases and V by 2 bases; bases with no gene match: 9. Germline values: CDR1 SGHTA, CDR2 FQGTGA. What was sequenced was peripheral blood. The TCR sequence derives from a human donor with active or convalescent COVID-19. The donor label of this sample is uncertain. The chain recombines TRBV7-3 with TRBJ2-5, with 9 bases fitting TRBD2. Here the CDR3 DNA reads TGTGCCAGCAGCTTACGAGCGGGGGGTCCCGGGGAGACCCAGTACTTC. Its translation: CASSLRAGGPGETQYF. The entire variable domain, with the rest obtained from reference TRBV7-3 and TRBJ2-5, is as follows: GAGVSQTPSNKVTEKGKYVELRCDPISGHTALYWYRQSLGQGPEFLIYFQGTGAADDSGLPNDRFFAVRPEGSVSTLKIQRTERGDSAVYLCASSLRAGGPGETQYFGPGTRLLVL.